The rows below give T cell receptor beta chains drawn from one sample of a study of shared clonotypes between healthy human individuals. Method: immunoSEQ multiplex PCR; TCRdb's copy keeps in-frame clones and lacks some. The table shows 2 million to 2.5 million clones, with 85% to 95% occurring only once. What was sequenced was naive CD4+ T cells sorted from blood. The receptors originated from a man between 18 and 29 years old in good health. The conserved cysteine and the conserved F or W are not part of the CDR3 here. Each record gives: J gene, V gene, CDR3 length, CDR3 protein.

J gene: TRBJ1-2; V gene: TRBV6-6; CDR3 length: 12; CDR3 protein: ASSYGRDNYGYT
J gene: TRBJ1-5; V gene: TRBV19; CDR3 length: 10; CDR3 protein: ASSKENQPQH
J gene: TRBJ2-4; V gene: TRBV27; CDR3 length: 11; CDR3 protein: ASRGAAKNIQY
J gene: TRBJ2-7; V gene: TRBV18; CDR3 length: 10; CDR3 protein: ASSGGAYEQY
J gene: TRBJ2-1; V gene: TRBV11-2; CDR3 length: 13; CDR3 protein: ASSLDRGGYNEQF
J gene: TRBJ2-3; V gene: TRBV7-2; CDR3 length: 13; CDR3 protein: ASSVNYLSTDTQY
J gene: TRBJ1-5; V gene: TRBV30; CDR3 length: 11; CDR3 protein: AWSGKSNQPQH
J gene: TRBJ2-1; V gene: TRBV5-1; CDR3 length: 14; CDR3 protein: ASSLVAASSYNEQF
J gene: TRBJ2-3; V gene: TRBV4-1; CDR3 length: 15; CDR3 protein: ASSQGEVGRGTDTQY
J gene: TRBJ1-1; V gene: TRBV10-3; CDR3 length: 10; CDR3 protein: ASDRGGTEAF
J gene: TRBJ1-2; V gene: TRBV29-1; CDR3 length: 10; CDR3 protein: SVGYGTYGYT
J gene: TRBJ2-7; V gene: TRBV12-5; CDR3 length: 13; CDR3 protein: ASGVIAGGAYEQY
J gene: TRBJ1-2; V gene: TRBV7-2; CDR3 length: 12; CDR3 protein: ASRQGALPYGYT
J gene: TRBJ1-6; V gene: TRBV7-2; CDR3 length: 12; CDR3 protein: ASSLGQGGSPLH
J gene: TRBJ1-6; V gene: TRBV27; CDR3 length: 14; CDR3 protein: ASSLSGRVYNSPLH
J gene: TRBJ2-5; V gene: TRBV11-2; CDR3 length: 15; CDR3 protein: ASSSGEYSGGLKTQY
J gene: TRBJ1-4; V gene: TRBV2; CDR3 length: 11; CDR3 protein: ASTGTSNEKLF
J gene: TRBJ2-7; V gene: TRBV19; CDR3 length: 11; CDR3 protein: ASSTGLANEQY
J gene: TRBJ1-6; V gene: TRBV25-1; CDR3 length: 11; CDR3 protein: ASSELDNSPLH
J gene: TRBJ1-2; V gene: TRBV5-1; CDR3 length: 16; CDR3 protein: ASSLVYDRGNANYGYT
J gene: TRBJ1-2; V gene: TRBV30; CDR3 length: 14; CDR3 protein: AWKHSRADLNYGYT
J gene: TRBJ1-1; V gene: TRBV29-1; CDR3 length: 11; CDR3 protein: SVDRAGNTEAF
J gene: TRBJ2-6; V gene: TRBV28; CDR3 length: 14; CDR3 protein: ASSFPKASGANVLT
J gene: TRBJ2-5; V gene: TRBV18; CDR3 length: 12; CDR3 protein: ASSPTTGQETQY
J gene: TRBJ2-1; V gene: TRBV30; CDR3 length: 14; CDR3 protein: AWNPGILAGDTEQF
J gene: TRBJ2-7; V gene: TRBV29-1; CDR3 length: 9; CDR3 protein: SVQVVNEQY
J gene: TRBJ1-1; V gene: TRBV6-1; CDR3 length: 11; CDR3 protein: ASSKTGITEAF
J gene: TRBJ1-5; V gene: TRBV6-5; CDR3 length: 12; CDR3 protein: ASSPTGDAQPQH
J gene: TRBJ2-2; V gene: TRBV4-3; CDR3 length: 16; CDR3 protein: ASSRKLEAGPNTGELF
J gene: TRBJ1-5; V gene: TRBV7-9; CDR3 length: 13; CDR3 protein: ASSLGLIQAEPQH
J gene: TRBJ1-3; V gene: TRBV9; CDR3 length: 14; CDR3 protein: ASSVDGPPSGNTIY
J gene: TRBJ1-6; V gene: TRBV10-1; CDR3 length: 14; CDR3 protein: ASKVGYGAVVSPLH
J gene: TRBJ2-1; V gene: TRBV5-6; CDR3 length: 15; CDR3 protein: ASSLETGGLTYNEQF
J gene: TRBJ1-1; V gene: TRBV29-1; CDR3 length: 11; CDR3 protein: SVATGENTEAF
J gene: TRBJ2-3; V gene: TRBV5-1; CDR3 length: 10; CDR3 protein: ASSPQTDTQY
J gene: TRBJ2-1; V gene: TRBV4-3; CDR3 length: 12; CDR3 protein: ASSRSTGVDEQF
J gene: TRBJ1-3; V gene: TRBV14; CDR3 length: 10; CDR3 protein: ASSPTGNTIY
J gene: TRBJ2-7; V gene: TRBV28; CDR3 length: 14; CDR3 protein: ASSLGWGDRAYEQY
J gene: TRBJ1-2; V gene: TRBV28; CDR3 length: 12; CDR3 protein: ASSLFLIPRGYT
J gene: TRBJ2-1; V gene: TRBV6-5; CDR3 length: 12; CDR3 protein: ASTRGAGGNEQF
J gene: TRBJ1-2; V gene: TRBV5-6; CDR3 length: 13; CDR3 protein: ASSIQDRDPIGYT
J gene: TRBJ1-3; V gene: TRBV30; CDR3 length: 13; CDR3 protein: AWSRQGVSGNTIY
J gene: TRBJ1-1; V gene: TRBV5-8; CDR3 length: 13; CDR3 protein: ASSLLGVMNTEAF
J gene: TRBJ2-1; V gene: TRBV18; CDR3 length: 13; CDR3 protein: ASSATLVGVDEQF
J gene: TRBJ2-3; V gene: TRBV10-3; CDR3 length: 12; CDR3 protein: AISVGGSTDTQY
J gene: TRBJ2-7; V gene: TRBV6-6; CDR3 length: 10; CDR3 protein: ASSYEAYEQY
J gene: TRBJ2-2; V gene: TRBV11-2; CDR3 length: 14; CDR3 protein: ASSSLVAANTGELF
J gene: TRBJ1-1; V gene: TRBV30; CDR3 length: 11; CDR3 protein: AWSVPGASEAF
J gene: TRBJ2-5; V gene: TRBV12-5; CDR3 length: 11; CDR3 protein: ASGFRRLETQY
J gene: TRBJ1-6; V gene: TRBV13; CDR3 length: 13; CDR3 protein: ASSGDRGRGSPLH
J gene: TRBJ1-4; V gene: TRBV16; CDR3 length: 12; CDR3 protein: ASSHYQGGEKLF
J gene: TRBJ1-2; V gene: TRBV9; CDR3 length: 12; CDR3 protein: ASSVGGGGYGYT
J gene: TRBJ2-1; V gene: TRBV10-3; CDR3 length: 11; CDR3 protein: AIKLAANNEQF